Below, one T cell receptor beta chain is given with its context. What it binds is unknown. The data originate from a study of early T cells in non-severe SARS-CoV-2 infection. In the study overall: From unsorted whole blood, bulk RNA was sequenced, and the chains remained unpaired.

Whole-study results and caveats: Matching results from VDJdb favored anti-spike CD8 responses, leaving private and CD4 specificities undetected.

Researchers attached unique molecular identifiers to individual cDNA molecules. TCRdb ran MiXCR on the 5' RACE reads and lists one entry per CDR3 protein. The sample contains 50,000 to 65,000 distinct CDR3 sequences, about 11% of which appear only once. The source material was whole blood, sampled at baseline. The sequence was obtained from an adult who was a healthcare worker with PCR-confirmed SARS-CoV-2 infection or an uninfected control (not recorded which).

CDR3 residues: CASSPNAQGRAFF. As DNA, the CDR3 is TGTGCCAGCAGTCCAAACGCACAGGGTAGAGCTTTCTTT. The chain links TRBV12-3 or TRBV12-4 to TRBJ1-1, with D perhaps matching TRBD1 (6 bases). V lost 5 bases and J lost 10, with 17 bases in between. This CDR3 region has 13 residues.